This T cell receptor (beta chain) was observed in a study of T-cell memory formation after mild COVID-19. General study findings and limits: Some SARS-CoV-2-responding clones were already detected in memory before infection.

The V gene end was trimmed by 6 bases and the J gene end by 4 bases; junction bases not matched to a gene: 4. The germline CDR1 and CDR2 sequences are DFQATT and SNEGSKA (reference sequence). This CDR3 is built from 13 residues. TCRdb itself ran the 5' RACE reads through MiXCR, one entry per CDR3 protein. The repertoire holds tens of thousands of distinct CDR3 sequences, with over 9% as singletons. Notes on this clonotype: What it binds is not known.

The sample taken for sequencing was PBMCs or a T cell subset sorted from them (not recorded which). This sequence originates from a young man who had mild COVID-19 (a few samples of this study predate the infection). Cell type and time point are not known. The gene calls are TRBV20-1 and TRBJ2-5, with 11 bases fitting TRBD1. CDR3 in amino acids: CSAPDRGRETQYF. CDR3 DNA: TGCAGTGCCCCGGACAGGGGGCGAGAGACCCAGTACTTC.